Below, 27 T cell receptor beta chains from the same sample are listed, as sequenced in a study of T cell responses to AZD1222 COVID-19 vaccine. Sequenced by immunoSEQ multiplex PCR; TCRdb stores in-frame clones only, minus some. The table includes about 180,000 clones, about nine tenths detected once. Sequences were derived from peripheral blood, sampled on day 0 of AZD1222 vaccination. These TCRs come from an adult in good health.

In its sample, this clone was seen once. The V and J genes are TRBV3-1 (or the pseudogene TRBV3-2) and TRBJ2-7; maybe TRBD2 (6 bases). The germline V gene encodes CDR1 LGHDT and CDR2 YNNKEL (reference sequence). The V end was cut by 1 base, the J end by 3 bases, with 10 bases between. The CDR3 loop spans 14 amino acids. As DNA, the CDR3 is TGTGCCAGCAGCCAAGGTAACGGGGGCTACGAGCAGTACTTC. It translates to CASSQGNGGYEQYF.

The J gene is TRBJ1-2, the V gene TRBV25-1; 9 nucleotides match TRBD1. V shed 5 bases and J 6 bases; nucleotides not matched to a gene: 10. The germline CDR1 and CDR2 sequences are MGHDK and SYGVNS. The CDR3 spans 15 residues. The CDR3 loop is CASSSPGTGHNGYTF. CDR3 coding DNA: TGTGCCAGCAGTTCGCCGGGGACAGGGCATAATGGCTACACCTTC.

This clone was seen a single time. This rearrangement joins TRBV3-1 (or the pseudogene TRBV3-2) to TRBJ1-6; weak D call: TRBD1 (5 bases). CDR3 length equals 16 residues. Looked up from germline, CDR1 is LGHDT and CDR2 is YNNKEL (reference sequence). V was trimmed by 1 base and J by 5 bases, leaving 12 bases between them. The CDR3 is CASSQGYGAHNSPLHF. The CDR3 nucleotides read TGTGCCAGCAGCCAAGGATATGGGGCTCATAATTCACCCCTCCACTTT.

This rearrangement joins TRBV10-3 to TRBJ2-7, with TRBD1 matching over 7 bases. The germline V gene has CDR1 ENHRY and CDR2 SYGVKD. The CDR3 extends over 14 amino acids. V lost 6 bases and J lost 0; bases outside the gene matches: 5. CDR3 in amino acids: CAISRQGFSYEQYF. Here the CDR3 DNA reads TGTGCCATCAGCAGACAGGGCTTCTCCTACGAGCAGTACTTC.

CDR3 sequence: CAIKGTLSYEQYF. In DNA form, the CDR3 reads TGTGCCATCAAGGGGACCCTCTCCTACGAGCAGTACTTC. The chain couples TRBV10-3 to TRBJ2-7; the D call may be TRBD1 or TRBD2 (5 bases each). V lost 7 bases and J lost 0, with 10 bases in between. The germline gives CDR1 ENHRY, CDR2 SYGVKD. CDR3 length: 13 amino acids.

This chain uses TRBV6-4 with TRBJ1-4, with D uncertain. V was pared by 2 bases and J by 7 bases, with 8 bases between. CDR1 and CDR2 from the germline V gene are MRHNA and SNTAGT. This CDR3 contains 13 residues. Here the CDR3 reads CASSDGSSEKLFF. CDR3 sequence (DNA): TGTGCCAGCAGTGACGGGTCAAGTGAAAAACTGTTTTTT.

The V gene is TRBV10-1, the J gene TRBJ1-2; D unresolved. The CDR3 spans 13 residues. Germline loops: CDR1 WNHNN, CDR2 SYGVQD (reference sequence). The V end lost 6 bases, the J end lost 3 bases, and 11 bases lay between the germline ends. The CDR3 nucleotides read TGCGCCAGCAGAGATGGAACAGACTATGGCTACACCTTC. It yields the protein CASRDGTDYGYTF.

V gene TRBV5-6 combines with J gene TRBJ1-2; D is uncertain. V gave up 4 bases and J gave up 8 bases, with 12 bases separating them. In germline, CDR1 is SGHDT, CDR2 YYEEEE. The CDR3 is 12 residues long. For the CDR3, the DNA is TGTGCCAGCAGCCCGCGGGTGGGCGGCTACACCTTC. Amino acid sequence: CASSPRVGGYTF.

In this sample, this clone turned up once. CDR3 sequence (DNA): TGTGCCAGCAGCCAAGTATTGGGGAGGGCGAACACCGGGGAGCTGTTTTTT. Residues: CASSQVLGRANTGELFF. This chain uses TRBV3-1 (or the pseudogene TRBV3-2) with TRBJ2-2, with 7 bases identical to TRBD2. The V gene end was trimmed by 1 base and the J gene end by 0 bases; junction bases not matched to a gene: 5. Germline V gives CDR1 LGHDT, CDR2 YNNKEL (reference sequence). CDR3 size: 17 residues.

This chain joins TRBV27 and TRBJ1-2, with TRBD1 identical over 7 bases. CDR1 is MNHEY, CDR2 SMNVEV, per germline (reference sequence). The CDR3 consists of 17 residues. Losses at the gene ends were 4 bases for V and 8 bases for J; bases not matched to a gene: 19. CDR3 nucleotide sequence: TGTGCCAGCAGTTGGGCCCCCCGGTTGCAGGGGGGAGGCGGCTACACCTTC. Translation gives CASSWAPRLQGGGGYTF.

The count of this clone is one. V and J are TRBV5-1 and TRBJ2-4, with D possibly matching TRBD1 (5 bases). The V end lost 0 bases, the J end lost 8 bases, and 18 bases lay between the germline ends. The CDR3 has 16 amino acids. The germline V gene has CDR1 SGHRS and CDR2 YFSETQ. CDR3 in DNA: TGCGCCAGCAGCTTGGCCAATCCAGGGATAGTCGACATTCAGTACTTC. Encoded protein: CASSLANPGIVDIQYF.

In its sample, this clone was seen once. V and J are TRBV11-1 and TRBJ2-5, with D possibly matching TRBD1 (6 bases). This CDR3 has 15 residues. V lost 0 bases, J lost 2 bases, and 10 bases lay in between. Germline assignment: CDR1 SGHAT and CDR2 FQDESV (reference sequence). The DNA of the CDR3 is TGTGCCAGCAGCTTAGCGGTGACAGGTCAAGAGACCCAGTACTTC. This gives the protein CASSLAVTGQETQYF.

The chain uses TRBV12-5 and TRBJ2-5; D is uncertain. The V gene lost 1 base and the J gene lost 4 bases, with 25 bases spanning the gap. Germline loops: CDR1 LGHNT, CDR2 FRNRAP. This CDR3 comprises 19 residues. In DNA form, the CDR3 reads TGTGCTAGTGGTTTGGCACTCACGTTGAGCAGCCACGGCGGAGAGACCCAGTACTTC. Protein sequence: CASGLALTLSSHGGETQYF.

The chain employs TRBV18 and TRBJ1-6, with D perhaps TRBD1 (5 bases). In germline, CDR1 is KGHSH, CDR2 LQKENI. V gave up 2 bases and J gave up 5 bases, with 10 bases separating them. This CDR3 has 15 amino acids. In DNA form, the CDR3 reads TGTGCCAGCTCACCAGGGCAGGACAATAATTCACCCCTCCACTTT. This codes for CASSPGQDNNSPLHF.

V gene TRBV10-3 combines with J gene TRBJ2-5; D is possibly TRBD2 (6 bases). Looked up from germline, CDR1 is ENHRY and CDR2 is SYGVKD. V was pared by 6 bases and J by 2 bases, with 10 bases between. The CDR3 consists of 13 residues. The CDR3 region is CAIREGGQETQYF. CDR3 nucleotide sequence: TGTGCCATCAGGGAGGGCGGTCAAGAGACCCAGTACTTC.

The chain has TRBV7-3 and TRBJ2-7; TRBD1 aligns across 9 bases. This CDR3 comprises 15 residues. Germline CDR1 is SGHTA and CDR2 is FQGTGA. Germline trimming cut 4 bases from V and 3 bases from J; bases unmatched to any gene: 7. In DNA, the CDR3 is TGTGCCAGCAGCTACCAGGGACAGGGAAACTACGAGCAGTACTTC. Translation gives CASSYQGQGNYEQYF.

The chain recombines TRBV19 with TRBJ2-5, with a possible D match to TRBD1 (5 bases). Trimming took 5 bases from V and 5 from J, leaving 15 bases between them. Looked up from germline, CDR1 is LNHDA and CDR2 is SQIVND (reference sequence). The length of the CDR3 is 14 residues. CDR3 in amino acids: CASSEGVSDETQYF. CDR3 nucleotide sequence: TGTGCCAGTAGTGAAGGGGTATCCGACGAGACCCAGTACTTC.

The chain joins TRBV25-1 to TRBJ2-2, with 10 positions matching TRBD2. This CDR3 has 15 amino acids. Germline CDR1 reads MGHDK; CDR2 reads SYGVNS. V dropped 8 bases and J dropped 6; count of bases not matched to a gene: 9. As DNA, the CDR3 is TGTGCCAGCCAGAAGCGGGGGGGCCTATCCGGGGAGCTGTTTTTT. This gives the protein CASQKRGGLSGELFF.

The CDR3 loop reads CASSMLENTGELFF. The CDR3, as DNA: TGTGCCAGTAGTATGCTCGAGAACACCGGGGAGCTGTTTTTT. V and J are TRBV19 and TRBJ2-2; the D is unclear. Trimming took off 3 bases at V and 1 base at J, with 6 bases between the two ends. Per the germline V gene, CDR1 is LNHDA and CDR2 is SQIVND (reference sequence). The CDR3 is 14 residues long. The full variable domain, rest sourced from reference TRBV19 and TRBJ2-2, is DGGITQSPKYLFRKEGQNVTLSCEQNLNHDAMYWYRQDPGQGLRLIYYSQIVNDFQKGDIAEGYSVSREKKESFPLTVTSAQKNPTAFYLCASSMLENTGELFFGEGSRLTVL.

This chain joins TRBV3-1 (or the pseudogene TRBV3-2) and TRBJ2-7, with TRBD2 matching 8 bases. The CDR3 spans 15 residues. V was clipped by 8 bases and J by 2 bases; unmatched bases: 11. Germline CDR1 reads LGHDT; CDR2 reads YNNKEL (reference sequence). The CDR3 is CASCRGRGAAYEQYF. The CDR3, as DNA: TGTGCCAGCTGCCGCGGGCGGGGGGCCGCCTACGAGCAGTACTTC.

The V and J genes are TRBV7-2 and TRBJ2-3, with D possibly matching TRBD2 (5 bases). Trimming stripped 11 bases from V and 4 bases from J, with 22 bases between. This CDR3 spans 15 amino acids. Germline lookup yields CDR1 SGHTA and CDR2 FQGNSA. The CDR3 sequence is CAAAQPTFGADTQYF. The CDR3 DNA is TGTGCCGCAGCGCAACCTACCTTCGGGGCAGATACGCAGTATTTT.

This rearrangement joins TRBV6-4 to TRBJ1-3; maybe TRBD1 (5 bases). The V gene's germline CDR1 is MRHNA and CDR2 SNTAGT. Trimming removed 9 bases at V and 4 bases at J, with 16 bases between. CDR3 length: 14 amino acids. The CDR3 nucleotides are TGTGCCAGAAGAGACCGGGGCGAAGGAAACACCATATATTTT. The encoded protein is CARRDRGEGNTIYF.

V and J are TRBV7-9 and TRBJ2-7; TRBD2 might be the D (7 bases). CDR3 length equals 17 residues. Germline CDR1 reads SEHNR; CDR2 reads FQNEAQ (reference sequence). Trimming stripped 5 bases from V and 0 bases from J, with 20 bases between. CDR3 protein: CASSARGGGRTSYEQYF. The DNA of the CDR3 is TGTGCCAGCAGCGCCCGGGGCGGGGGCCGGACCTCCTACGAGCAGTACTTC.

The rearrangement joins TRBV27 to TRBJ2-5; D unresolved. The CDR3 runs 12 residues. Per the germline V gene, CDR1 is MNHEY and CDR2 is SMNVEV (reference sequence). Trimming stripped 4 bases from V and 6 bases from J, with 9 bases between. The CDR3 DNA is TGTGCCAGCAGTTCGGACGTGAAGACCCAGTACTTC. As protein: CASSSDVKTQYF.

This clone was detected only a few times. J is TRBJ1-1 and V is TRBV5-6; 10 bases are shared with TRBD1. The CDR3 totals 16 residues. Trimming took 1 base from V and 5 from J; bases not matched to a gene: 8. The germline V gene encodes CDR1 SGHDT and CDR2 YYEEEE. CDR3 nucleotides: TGTGCCAGCAGCTTGCCAGGACAGGGGGGAAGGACTGAAGCTTTCTTT. Encoded protein: CASSLPGQGGRTEAFF.

Worth noting for this clone: Relative to the germline gene, one junction end is altered; a read error may explain this. J is TRBJ2-7 and V is TRBV2; D remains unclear. The CDR3 length is 11 residues. Looked up from germline, CDR1 is SNHLY and CDR2 is FYNNEI. This CDR3 is CATSLGYEQYF. The CDR3 region has the DNA TGTGCCACCAGTTTAGGATACGAGCAGTACTTC.

The V gene is TRBV4-2, the J gene TRBJ1-1; D ambiguous. Germline lookup yields CDR1 LGHNA and CDR2 YNFKEQ. The ends were cut back, 3 bases at V and 1 base at J, with 6 bases in the middle. The length of the CDR3 is 13 residues. This CDR3 reads CASSQGRNTEAFF. The CDR3 DNA reads TGTGCCAGCAGCCAGGGAAGGAACACTGAAGCTTTCTTT.